The rows below give T cell receptor beta chains drawn from one sample of a study of blood T cell repertoires in COVID-19. This table comes from immunoSEQ multiplex PCR, and its TCRdb copy is limited to in-frame clones, with some not included. This table holds about 260,000 clones, more than 75% found once. The specimen sequenced was peripheral blood. The receptors were sampled from a man aged 40-49 years who had recovered from COVID-19. CDR3s include the opening cysteine and the closing phenylalanine or tryptophan. The D gene is left open where the match is weak. Clone size is given for some rows only: seen once, a few or many times, or a class if the clone is expanded.

clone_size: -
d_call: -
j_call: TRBJ1-2
v_call: TRBV10-2
cdr3_aa: CASSEGDDGGYTF
cdr3_nt: TGCGCCAGCAGTGAAGGAGACGATGGGGGCTACACCTTC

clone_size: -
d_call: -
j_call: TRBJ2-1
v_call: TRBV19
cdr3_aa: CASSIVIGEQFF
cdr3_nt: TGTGCCAGTAGTATAGTCATCGGGGAGCAGTTCTTC

clone_size: -
d_call: -
j_call: TRBJ2-1
v_call: TRBV11-3
cdr3_aa: CASSLFFGQSEQFF
cdr3_nt: TGTGCCAGCAGCTTATTCTTCGGTCAATCTGAGCAGTTCTTC

clone_size: -
d_call: TRBD1
j_call: TRBJ2-5
v_call: TRBV7-8
cdr3_aa: CASTPRSGDRVGETQYF
cdr3_nt: TGTGCCAGCACCCCACGGAGCGGGGACAGGGTTGGAGAGACCCAGTACTTC

clone_size: -
d_call: -
j_call: TRBJ1-1
v_call: TRBV5-6
cdr3_aa: CASSLVQRENTEAFF
cdr3_nt: TGTGCCAGCAGCTTGGTCCAGCGCGAGAACACTGAAGCTTTCTTT

clone_size: -
d_call: TRBD2
j_call: TRBJ2-7
v_call: TRBV6-5
cdr3_aa: CASRFGTSFAREQYF
cdr3_nt: TGTGCCAGCAGATTCGGGACTAGCTTCGCTCGGGAGCAGTACTTC

clone_size: -
d_call: -
j_call: TRBJ2-3
v_call: TRBV7-6
cdr3_aa: CASSSNTNTQYF
cdr3_nt: TGTGCCAGCAGCTCGAATACTAATACGCAGTATTTT

clone_size: -
d_call: TRBD1
j_call: TRBJ2-1
v_call: TRBV3-1/TRBV3-2
cdr3_aa: CASSRTTGTNEQFF
cdr3_nt: TGTGCCAGCAGCCGCACGACAGGGACCAATGAGCAGTTCTTC

clone_size: few
d_call: -
j_call: TRBJ2-1
v_call: TRBV6-4
cdr3_aa: CASSDSRGRGTYNEQFF
cdr3_nt: TGTGCCAGCAGTGACTCTAGGGGCAGGGGAACATACAATGAGCAGTTCTTC

clone_size: -
d_call: -
j_call: TRBJ2-7
v_call: TRBV6-5
cdr3_aa: CASSYSKEGVYEQYF
cdr3_nt: TGTGCCAGCAGTTACTCTAAGGAAGGAGTCTACGAGCAGTACTTC

clone_size: -
d_call: TRBD2
j_call: TRBJ2-7
v_call: TRBV6-2/TRBV6-3
cdr3_aa: CASSYGTSGTTYEQYF
cdr3_nt: TGTGCCAGCAGTTACGGGACTAGCGGGACAACCTACGAGCAGTACTTC

clone_size: -
d_call: -
j_call: TRBJ1-3
v_call: TRBV5-1
cdr3_aa: CASSRGTSGNTIYF
cdr3_nt: TGCGCCAGCAGTAGGGGGACCTCTGGAAACACCATATATTTT

clone_size: -
d_call: -
j_call: TRBJ2-7
v_call: TRBV12-3/TRBV12-4
cdr3_aa: CATVFCYEQYF
cdr3_nt: TGTGCCACCGTATTCTGCTACGAGCAGTACTTC

clone_size: -
d_call: TRBD1
j_call: TRBJ1-2
v_call: TRBV7-9
cdr3_aa: CASAPRGRQEGYTF
cdr3_nt: TGTGCCTCAGCTCCCAGGGGGCGTCAGGAAGGCTACACCTTC

clone_size: -
d_call: TRBD1
j_call: TRBJ1-2
v_call: TRBV7-9
cdr3_aa: CASSFGQGSYGYTF
cdr3_nt: TGTGCCAGCAGCTTCGGACAGGGGTCCTATGGCTACACCTTC

clone_size: -
d_call: TRBD1
j_call: TRBJ2-2
v_call: TRBV27
cdr3_aa: CASSPRTGGPLFGELFF
cdr3_nt: TGTGCCAGCAGTCCGCGGACAGGGGGTCCTCTTTTCGGGGAGCTGTTTTTT

clone_size: -
d_call: TRBD1
j_call: TRBJ2-7
v_call: TRBV4-1
cdr3_aa: CASSQGDLDRGNEQYF
cdr3_nt: TGCGCCAGCAGCCAAGGGGATCTGGACAGGGGGAACGAGCAGTACTTC

clone_size: few
d_call: -
j_call: TRBJ2-7
v_call: TRBV10-1
cdr3_aa: CASSEGTFRYEQYF
cdr3_nt: TGCGCCAGCAGTGAAGGGACTTTTCGCTACGAGCAGTACTTC

clone_size: -
d_call: -
j_call: TRBJ1-1
v_call: TRBV16
cdr3_aa: CASSPRGTEAFF
cdr3_nt: TGTGCCAGCAGCCCCAGAGGTACTGAAGCTTTCTTT

clone_size: -
d_call: -
j_call: TRBJ2-7
v_call: TRBV2
cdr3_aa: CASSVSFGLYEQYF
cdr3_nt: TGTGCCAGCAGTGTCAGCTTCGGACTCTACGAGCAGTACTTC

clone_size: once
d_call: TRBD2
j_call: TRBJ2-3
v_call: TRBV7-3
cdr3_aa: CASSLKASSGGLTDTQYF
cdr3_nt: TGTGCCAGCAGCTTAAAAGCCTCTAGCGGGGGCCTCACAGATACGCAGTATTTT

clone_size: -
d_call: TRBD2
j_call: TRBJ2-5
v_call: TRBV7-2
cdr3_aa: CASSYSGGPGETQYF
cdr3_nt: TGTGCCAGCAGCTATAGCGGGGGGCCCGGGGAGACCCAGTACTTC

clone_size: once
d_call: TRBD1
j_call: TRBJ1-2
v_call: TRBV10-3
cdr3_aa: CAIEGTGGIRGYTF
cdr3_nt: TGTGCCATCGAGGGGACAGGGGGAATTCGTGGCTACACCTTC

clone_size: -
d_call: TRBD2
j_call: TRBJ2-1
v_call: TRBV2
cdr3_aa: CASSETLAGGRREQFF
cdr3_nt: TGTGCCAGCAGTGAAACCCTAGCGGGAGGGCGGCGTGAGCAGTTCTTC

clone_size: -
d_call: -
j_call: TRBJ2-1
v_call: TRBV11-3
cdr3_aa: CASSLGGLSSYNEQFF
cdr3_nt: TGTGCCAGCAGCTTGGGCGGGTTGAGCTCCTACAATGAGCAGTTCTTC

clone_size: -
d_call: TRBD1
j_call: TRBJ2-2
v_call: TRBV6-4
cdr3_aa: CASSQSGTGSNTGELFF
cdr3_nt: TGTGCCAGCAGCCAATCCGGGACAGGGAGTAACACCGGGGAGCTGTTTTTT

clone_size: -
d_call: TRBD1
j_call: TRBJ2-7
v_call: TRBV5-4
cdr3_aa: CASSREGGGYEQYF
cdr3_nt: TGTGCCAGCAGCAGGGAAGGGGGCGGCTACGAGCAGTACTTC

clone_size: -
d_call: -
j_call: TRBJ1-3
v_call: TRBV5-1
cdr3_aa: CASSLSAQLADTIYF
cdr3_nt: TGCGCCAGCAGCTTGTCGGCCCAGCTTGCGGACACCATATATTTT

clone_size: -
d_call: TRBD1
j_call: TRBJ2-3
v_call: TRBV19
cdr3_aa: CASSTSGTGGKDTQYF
cdr3_nt: TGTGCCAGTAGTACCTCCGGGACAGGGGGGAAAGATACGCAGTATTTT